This TCR beta chain stems from a study of blood T cell repertoires in COVID-19. Seattle participants joined during active infection and were tracked over time. As handled by the study authors: By means of reference gene primer amplification, nucleated cell counts were estimated. The assay was immunoSEQ multiplex PCR, and TCRdb's table has in-frame clones only and misses some. The V and J calls and clone size are taken from that table; D and trimming were inferred from the DNA. The data hold approximately 480,000 clones, with roughly 89% observed a single time. Germline CDR1 and CDR2: MNHEY and SMNVEV (reference sequence). The CDR3 covers 14 residues. With V trimmed by 6 bases and J by 1 base, 6 bases remained unmatched.

Sequencing used peripheral blood. This TCR was sampled from a man in his late teens or twenties with COVID-19, enrolled during active disease. The genes are TRBV27 and TRBJ2-7, with 7 bases that match TRBD2. For the CDR3, the DNA is TGTGCCAGCAGGCCGGGACTACATTCCTACGAGCAGTACTTC. Translating it yields CASRPGLHSYEQYF.